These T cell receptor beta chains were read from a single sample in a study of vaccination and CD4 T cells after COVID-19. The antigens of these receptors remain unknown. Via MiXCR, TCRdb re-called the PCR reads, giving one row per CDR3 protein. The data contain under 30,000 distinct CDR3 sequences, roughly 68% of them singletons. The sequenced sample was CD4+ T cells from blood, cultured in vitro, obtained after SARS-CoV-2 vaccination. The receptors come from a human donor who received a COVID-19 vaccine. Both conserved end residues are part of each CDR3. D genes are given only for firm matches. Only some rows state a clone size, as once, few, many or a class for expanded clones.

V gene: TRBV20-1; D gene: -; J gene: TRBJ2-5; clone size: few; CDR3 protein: CSASTRETQYF; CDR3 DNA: TGCAGTGCTAGCACGCGCGAGACCCAGTACTTC
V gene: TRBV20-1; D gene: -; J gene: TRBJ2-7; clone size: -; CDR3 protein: CSARVRGDHEQYF; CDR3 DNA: TGCAGTGCTAGAGTTCGAGGGGACCACGAGCAGTACTTC
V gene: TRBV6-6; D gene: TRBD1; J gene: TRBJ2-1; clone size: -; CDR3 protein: CASIFGQGHNEQFF; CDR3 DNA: TGTGCCAGCATTTTCGGACAGGGCCACAATGAGCAGTTCTTC
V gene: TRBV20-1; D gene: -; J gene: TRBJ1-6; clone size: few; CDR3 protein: CSASDRRNSPLHF; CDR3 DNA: TGCAGTGCATCCGACAGGCGGAATTCACCCCTCCACTTT
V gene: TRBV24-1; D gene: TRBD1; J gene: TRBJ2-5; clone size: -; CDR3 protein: CATSDRDSKETQYF; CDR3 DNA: TGTGCCACCAGTGATCGGGACAGTAAGGAGACCCAGTACTTC
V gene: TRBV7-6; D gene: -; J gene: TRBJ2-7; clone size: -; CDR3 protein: CASSLGSRAYEQYF; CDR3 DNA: TGTGCCAGCAGCTTAGGAAGCAGGGCTTACGAGCAGTACTTC
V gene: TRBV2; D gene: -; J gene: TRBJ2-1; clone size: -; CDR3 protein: CASSVNPYNEQFF; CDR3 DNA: TGTGCCAGCAGTGTAAACCCCTACAATGAGCAGTTCTTC
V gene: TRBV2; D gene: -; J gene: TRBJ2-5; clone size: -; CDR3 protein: CASTGIQETQYF; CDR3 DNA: TGTGCCAGCACGGGGATCCAAGAGACCCAGTACTTC
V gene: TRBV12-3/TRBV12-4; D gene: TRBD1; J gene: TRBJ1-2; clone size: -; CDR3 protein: CASSPTGQNYGYTF; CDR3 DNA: TGTGCCAGCAGTCCTACGGGACAGAACTATGGCTACACCTTC
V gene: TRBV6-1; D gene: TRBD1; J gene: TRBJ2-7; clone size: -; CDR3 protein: CASSLTGIGEQYF; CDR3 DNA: TGTGCCAGCAGTCTGACAGGGATAGGCGAGCAGTACTTC
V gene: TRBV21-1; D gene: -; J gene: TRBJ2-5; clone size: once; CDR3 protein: CASRGKGRQGAIKETQYF; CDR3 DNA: TGTGCCAGCAGAGGCAAAGGGAGGCAGGGGGCGATCAAAGAGACCCAGTACTTC
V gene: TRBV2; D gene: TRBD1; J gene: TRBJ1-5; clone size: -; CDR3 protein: CASRTTGDNQPQHF; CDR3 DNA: TGTGCCAGCAGGACTACAGGGGACAATCAGCCCCAGCATTTT
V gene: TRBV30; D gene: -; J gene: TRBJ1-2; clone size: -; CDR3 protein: CAWSTGQTNYGYTF; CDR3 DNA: TGTGCCTGGAGTACAGGACAGACAAACTATGGCTACACCTTC
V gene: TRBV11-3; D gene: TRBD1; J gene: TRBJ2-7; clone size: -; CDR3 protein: CASSLGGQGYEQYF; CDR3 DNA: TGTGCCAGCAGCTTAGGGGGACAGGGCTACGAGCAGTACTTC
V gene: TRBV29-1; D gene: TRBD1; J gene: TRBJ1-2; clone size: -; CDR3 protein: CSAQDTGGYGYTF; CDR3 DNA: TGCAGCGCCCAAGATACAGGGGGCTATGGCTACACCTTC
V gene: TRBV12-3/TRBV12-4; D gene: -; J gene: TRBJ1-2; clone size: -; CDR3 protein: CASSPLGNYGYTF; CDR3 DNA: TGTGCCAGCAGTCCCCTGGGGAACTATGGCTACACCTTC
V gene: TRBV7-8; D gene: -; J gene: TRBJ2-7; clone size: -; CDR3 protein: CASSLLGAKGYEQYF; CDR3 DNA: TGTGCCAGCAGCTTATTGGGGGCGAAGGGCTACGAGCAGTACTTC
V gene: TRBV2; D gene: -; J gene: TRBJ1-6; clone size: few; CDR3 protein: CATGKALMGTYNSPLHF; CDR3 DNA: TGTGCCACCGGGAAGGCCTTAATGGGGACCTATAATTCACCCCTCCACTTT
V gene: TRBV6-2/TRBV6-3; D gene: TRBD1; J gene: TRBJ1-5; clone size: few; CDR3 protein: CASSSPGRTGNNQPQHF; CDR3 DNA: TGTGCCAGCAGTTCACCCGGACGGACAGGGAACAATCAGCCCCAGCATTTT
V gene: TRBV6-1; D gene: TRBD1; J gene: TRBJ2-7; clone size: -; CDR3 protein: CASSMTGGVEQYF; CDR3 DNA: TGTGCCAGCAGTATGACAGGGGGCGTCGAGCAGTACTTC
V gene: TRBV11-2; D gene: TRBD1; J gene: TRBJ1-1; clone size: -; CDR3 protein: CASLDRGFTEAFF; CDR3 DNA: TGTGCCAGCCTGGACAGGGGGTTTACTGAAGCTTTCTTT
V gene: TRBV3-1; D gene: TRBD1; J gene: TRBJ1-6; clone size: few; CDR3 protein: CASSQDGETGNSPLHF; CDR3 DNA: TGTGCCAGCAGCCAAGATGGTGAGACAGGGAATTCACCCCTCCACTTT
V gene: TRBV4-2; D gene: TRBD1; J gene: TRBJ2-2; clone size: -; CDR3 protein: CASNDRVSGELFF; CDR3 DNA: TGTGCCAGCAACGACAGGGTGAGCGGGGAGCTGTTTTTT
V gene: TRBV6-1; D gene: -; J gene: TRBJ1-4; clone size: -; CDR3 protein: CASSPTGDEKLFF; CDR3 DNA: TGTGCCAGCAGCCCCACAGGAGATGAAAAACTGTTTTTT
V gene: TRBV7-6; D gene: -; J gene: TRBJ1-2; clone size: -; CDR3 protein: CASSPLYGGGGYTF; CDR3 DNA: TGTGCCAGCAGCCCCCTCTACGGGGGTGGAGGCTACACCTTC
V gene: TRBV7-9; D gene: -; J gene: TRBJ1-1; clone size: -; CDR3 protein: CASSFSDRSMNTEAFF; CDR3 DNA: TGTGCCAGCAGCTTCTCCGACAGGAGCATGAACACTGAAGCTTTCTTT
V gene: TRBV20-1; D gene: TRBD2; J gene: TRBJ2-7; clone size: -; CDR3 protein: CSARPSGGRPREQYF; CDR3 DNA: TGCAGTGCTAGGCCTAGCGGGGGTCGTCCTAGGGAGCAGTACTTC
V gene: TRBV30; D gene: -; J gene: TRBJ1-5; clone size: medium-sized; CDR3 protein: CAWSSGFGQPQHF; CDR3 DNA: TGTGCCTGGAGTAGTGGATTCGGACAGCCCCAGCATTTT
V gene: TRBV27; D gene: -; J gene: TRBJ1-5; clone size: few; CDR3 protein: CANDLGHQPQHF; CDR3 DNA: TGTGCAAACGACTTGGGCCATCAGCCCCAGCATTTT
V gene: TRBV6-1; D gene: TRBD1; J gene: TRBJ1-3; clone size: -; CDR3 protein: CASWTGGVGNTIYF; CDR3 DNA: TGTGCCAGCTGGACAGGGGGCGTCGGAAACACCATATATTTT
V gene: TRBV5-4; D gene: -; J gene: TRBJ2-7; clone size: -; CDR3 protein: CASSPSPDTSSYEQYF; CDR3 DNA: TGTGCCAGCAGCCCCTCCCCGGACACAAGTTCCTACGAGCAGTACTTC
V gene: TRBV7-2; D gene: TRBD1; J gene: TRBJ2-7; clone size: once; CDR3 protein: CASSPQTGEGEQYF; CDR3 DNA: TGTGCCAGCAGCCCACAGACAGGGGAAGGCGAGCAGTACTTC
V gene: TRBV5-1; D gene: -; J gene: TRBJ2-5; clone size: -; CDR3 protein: CASSLPAQETQYF; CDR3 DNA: TGCGCCAGCAGCTTGCCAGCCCAAGAGACCCAGTACTTC
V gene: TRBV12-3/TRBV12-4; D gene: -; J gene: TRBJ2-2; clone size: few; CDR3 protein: CASSPPTKELFF; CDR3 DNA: TGTGCCAGCAGCCCTCCGACAAAGGAGCTGTTTTTT
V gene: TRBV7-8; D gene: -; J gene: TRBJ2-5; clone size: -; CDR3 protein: CASSSDIRETQYF; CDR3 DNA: TGTGCCAGCAGCTCGGACATTAGGGAGACCCAGTACTTC